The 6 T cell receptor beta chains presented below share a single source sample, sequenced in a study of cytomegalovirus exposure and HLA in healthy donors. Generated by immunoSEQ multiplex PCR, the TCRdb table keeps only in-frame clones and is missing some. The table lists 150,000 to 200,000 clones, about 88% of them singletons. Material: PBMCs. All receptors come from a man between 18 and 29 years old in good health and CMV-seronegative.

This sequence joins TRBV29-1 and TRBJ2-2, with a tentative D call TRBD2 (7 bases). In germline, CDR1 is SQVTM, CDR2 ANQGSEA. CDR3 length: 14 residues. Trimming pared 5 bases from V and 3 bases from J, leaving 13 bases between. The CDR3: CSVKGGFDTGELFF. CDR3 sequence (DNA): TGCAGCGTTAAGGGGGGGTTTGACACCGGGGAGCTGTTTTTT.

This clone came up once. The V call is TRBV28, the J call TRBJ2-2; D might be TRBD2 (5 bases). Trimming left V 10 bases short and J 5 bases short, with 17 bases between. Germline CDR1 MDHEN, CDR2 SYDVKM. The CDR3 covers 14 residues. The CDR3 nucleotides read TGTGCCACCGATAGGGCGGGCCCGACCGGGGAGCTGTTTTTT. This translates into CATDRAGPTGELFF.

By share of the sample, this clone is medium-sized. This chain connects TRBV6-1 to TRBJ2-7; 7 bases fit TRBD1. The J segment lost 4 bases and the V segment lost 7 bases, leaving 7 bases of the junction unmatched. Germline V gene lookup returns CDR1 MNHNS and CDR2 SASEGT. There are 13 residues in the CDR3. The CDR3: CASTGTENYEQYF. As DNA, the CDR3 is TGTGCCAGCACCGGGACAGAAAATTACGAGCAGTACTTC.

This CDR3 reads CASSLRGQGYSGANVLTF. CDR3 in DNA: TGTGCCAGCAGTCTAAGGGGACAGGGCTACTCTGGGGCCAACGTCCTGACTTTC. The J gene is TRBJ2-6, the V gene TRBV28, with 9 bases that match TRBD1. Germline assignment: CDR1 MDHEN and CDR2 SYDVKM. CDR3 size: 18 residues. Germline trimming cut 5 bases from V and 0 bases from J; bases unmatched to any gene: 8. The whole variable domain, remainder taken from reference TRBV28 and TRBJ2-6, is DVKVTQSSRYLVKRTGEKVFLECVQDMDHENMFWYRQDPGLGLRLIYFSYDVKMKEKGDIPEGYSVSREKKERFSLILESASTNQTSMYLCASSLRGQGYSGANVLTFGAGSRLTVL.

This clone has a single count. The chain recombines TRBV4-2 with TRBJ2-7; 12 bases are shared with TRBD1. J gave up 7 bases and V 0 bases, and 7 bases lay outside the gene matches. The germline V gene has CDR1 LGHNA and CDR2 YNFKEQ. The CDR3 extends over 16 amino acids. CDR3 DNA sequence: TGTGCCAGCAGCCAAGAGTGGGGACAGGGGGCGAATGAGCAGTACTTC. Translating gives CASSQEWGQGANEQYF.

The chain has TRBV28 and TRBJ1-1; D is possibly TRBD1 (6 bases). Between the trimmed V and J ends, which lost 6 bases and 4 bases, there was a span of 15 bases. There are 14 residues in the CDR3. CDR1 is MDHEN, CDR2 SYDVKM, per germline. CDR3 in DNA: TGTGCCAGCAGGTCAGGGGTATTTGGCACTGAAGCTTTCTTT. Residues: CASRSGVFGTEAFF.